What follows is one TCR beta chain and its context. Its antigen specificity is not known. Base qualities are not provided; no much larger clone lies one nucleotide away. These data originate in a study of blood T cell repertoires in COVID-19 (dated by TCRdb to the early 2020s). Describing the broader study: Samples from collaborators originated in the United States, Italy and Spain and spanned both the acute and convalescent phases of COVID-19. The prospective study material was composed of cDNA or gDNA derived from T cells, B-cell-depleted T cells, or PBMCs. Samples were obtained from the ongoing ImmuneRACE study (first 160 participants) and from roughly 1,300 subjects provided by 6 global collaborators. Where available, HLA class I and class II types were obtained from metadata supplied by the sample provider rather than from assay-based typing. A de-identified subject ID, COVID-19 status, age in years and sex were almost always included in the sample metadata. A freely available public database, intended as a resource for researchers studying the immune response to SARS-CoV-2, is where the repertoires were released. Subjects who had been exposed to COVID-19, were actively infected with it, or had recovered from it provided the deeply sampled blood TCRbeta repertoires that made up the dataset. Study-wide findings and limitations: The amount of clinical and demographic metadata varied by source and participant and was provided uncurated.

From the cysteine through the phenylalanine, the CDR3 covers 15 amino acids. Here the CDR3 DNA is all that survives: 45 bases in frame from base 1. Per the germline V gene, SQVTM is the CDR1 and ANQGSEA is the CDR2. At the junction V is shortened by 3 bases and J by 5 bases; bases outside the gene matches: 7. The immunoSEQ Assay, a bias-controlled multiplex PCR, was used to amplify TCRbeta CDR3 regions from genomic DNA. The study's processing was this. Within the assay, amplification of reference gene primers was used to estimate how many nucleated cells each sample contained. Sequence reads were collapsed and filtered to measure the absolute abundance of every unique TCRbeta CDR3 rearrangement. Productive Simpson clonality was computed per sample as the square root of Simpson's diversity index over productive rearrangements. TCRdb carries this immuneACCESS record with in-frame sequences only. Its versions omit some clonotypes, under half of them owing to an unresolved V gene in the studies checked, with the rest unexplained. From that table come the V and J calls and clone size; the DNA was used to work out D and trimming. This sample is represented by about 160,000 clones; around four fifths of them were singletons. Roughly 20% of the sample lies in the top ten.

Collaborating institutions collected whole blood in K2EDTA tubes following their own protocols. For TCRbeta analysis, collaborator samples were shipped as frozen whole blood, as isolated PBMCs, or as DNA extracted from either sample type. Sequenced material: peripheral blood. The TCR originated in an elderly woman with acute or convalescent COVID-19. The sequence is built from TRBV29-1 and TRBJ2-5; 12 central bases correspond to TRBD2. The sequenced DNA is TGCAGCGTTGACGGCCTAGCGGGAGGGCGGGAGACCCAGTACTTC. This translates into CSVDGLAGGRETQYF.